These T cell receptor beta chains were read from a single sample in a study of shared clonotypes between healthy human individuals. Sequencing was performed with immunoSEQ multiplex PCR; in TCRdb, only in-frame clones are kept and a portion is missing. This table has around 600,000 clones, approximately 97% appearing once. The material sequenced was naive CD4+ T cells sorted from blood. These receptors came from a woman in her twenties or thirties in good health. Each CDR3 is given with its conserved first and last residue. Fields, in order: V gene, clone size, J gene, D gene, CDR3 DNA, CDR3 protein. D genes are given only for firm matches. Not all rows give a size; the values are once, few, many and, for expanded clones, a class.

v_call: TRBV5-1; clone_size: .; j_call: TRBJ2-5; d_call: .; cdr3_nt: TGCGCCAGCAGCTTAGGGGCCTCCCAAGAGACCCAGTACTTC; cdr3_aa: CASSLGASQETQYF
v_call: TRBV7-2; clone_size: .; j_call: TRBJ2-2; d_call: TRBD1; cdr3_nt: TGTGCCAGCAGCCCGGACAGGGACACCGGGGAGCTGTTTTTT; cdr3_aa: CASSPDRDTGELFF
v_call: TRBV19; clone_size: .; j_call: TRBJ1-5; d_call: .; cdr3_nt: TGTGCCAGTAAGGCAGGGCAAGTATATGGCAATCAGCCCCAGCATTTT; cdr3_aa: CASKAGQVYGNQPQHF
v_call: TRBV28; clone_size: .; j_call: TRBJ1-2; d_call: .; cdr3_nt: TGTGCCAGCAGTTCGGGACCGACCCACTCTGGCTACACCTTC; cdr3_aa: CASSSGPTHSGYTF
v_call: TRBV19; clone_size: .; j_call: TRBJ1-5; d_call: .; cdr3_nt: TGTGCCAGTAGTATAGGCCCAGCTAGCAATCAGCCCCAGCATTTT; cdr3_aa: CASSIGPASNQPQHF
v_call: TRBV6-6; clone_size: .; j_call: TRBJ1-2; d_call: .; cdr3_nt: TGTGCCAGCAGTTACATAGGCCGCCCCTATGGCTACACCTTC; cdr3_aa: CASSYIGRPYGYTF
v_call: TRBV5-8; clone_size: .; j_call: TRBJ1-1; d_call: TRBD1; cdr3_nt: TGTGCCAGCAGAACCCCTGACAGGGTTACTGAAGCTTTCTTT; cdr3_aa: CASRTPDRVTEAFF
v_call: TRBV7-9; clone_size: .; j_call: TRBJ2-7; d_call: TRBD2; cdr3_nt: TGTGCCAGCAGGGAAACCGGGACTAACTACGAGCAGTACTTC; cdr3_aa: CASRETGTNYEQYF
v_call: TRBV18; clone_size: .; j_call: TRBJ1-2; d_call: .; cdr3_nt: TGTGCCAGCTCACCACAGGGGGACTATGGCTACACCTTC; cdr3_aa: CASSPQGDYGYTF
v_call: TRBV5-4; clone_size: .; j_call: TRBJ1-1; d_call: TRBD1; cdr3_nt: TGTGCCAGCAGCGAAAGGGGGCGTAACACTGAAGCTTTCTTT; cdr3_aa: CASSERGRNTEAFF
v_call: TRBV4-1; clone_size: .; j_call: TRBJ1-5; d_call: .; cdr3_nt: TGCGCCAGCAGCCAAGGGGGCCTGGGGCTGGGTCAGCCCCAGCATTTT; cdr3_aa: CASSQGGLGLGQPQHF
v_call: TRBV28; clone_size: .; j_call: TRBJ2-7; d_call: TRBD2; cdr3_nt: TGTGCCAGCAGTTCAATACTAGCGGGAGGGCTCCCGAACTCCTACGAGCAGTACTTC; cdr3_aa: CASSSILAGGLPNSYEQYF
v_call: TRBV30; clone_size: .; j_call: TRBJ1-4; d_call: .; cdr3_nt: TGTGCCTGGAGTGTACACCAGGGAGAACTGTTTTTT; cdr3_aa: CAWSVHQGELFF
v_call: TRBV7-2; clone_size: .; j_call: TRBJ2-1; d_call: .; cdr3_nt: TGTGCCAGCAGCCTCCAACCGAGCTCCTACAATGAGCAGTTCTTC; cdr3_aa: CASSLQPSSYNEQFF
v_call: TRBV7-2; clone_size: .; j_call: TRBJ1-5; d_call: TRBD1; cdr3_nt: TGTGCCAGCAGCTTAGCGCGGGGGACAGGGAATCAGCCCCAGCATTTT; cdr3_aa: CASSLARGTGNQPQHF
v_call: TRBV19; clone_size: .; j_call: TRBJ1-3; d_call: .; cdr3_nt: TGTGCCAGTGTACGGAGCTCTGGAAACACCATATATTTT; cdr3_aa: CASVRSSGNTIYF
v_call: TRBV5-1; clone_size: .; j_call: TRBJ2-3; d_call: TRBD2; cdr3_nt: TGCGCCAGCAGCTTTTTATCTAGCGGGAGGGCTAAACCAGATACGCAGTATTTT; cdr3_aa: CASSFLSSGRAKPDTQYF
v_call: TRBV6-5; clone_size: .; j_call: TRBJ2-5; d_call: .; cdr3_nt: TGTGCCAGCAGTTACGAGGGCGCTCAAGAGACCCAGTACTTC; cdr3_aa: CASSYEGAQETQYF
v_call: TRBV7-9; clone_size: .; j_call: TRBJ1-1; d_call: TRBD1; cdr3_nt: TGTGCCAGCAGCTTGGACAGGGGCGTCACTGAAGCTTTCTTT; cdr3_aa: CASSLDRGVTEAFF
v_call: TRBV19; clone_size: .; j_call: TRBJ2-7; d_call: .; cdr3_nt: TGTGCCAGTAGTTCCCCCGGAGGTGCTTCGTACGAGCAGTACTTC; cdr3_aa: CASSSPGGASYEQYF
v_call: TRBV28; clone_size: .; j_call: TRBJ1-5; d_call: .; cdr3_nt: TGTGCCAGCAGTTTGGATCGGGGCAAGCCCCAGCATTTT; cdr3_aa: CASSLDRGKPQHF
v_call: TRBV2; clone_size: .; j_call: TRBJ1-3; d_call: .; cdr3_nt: TGTGCCAGCATGATCGGGCAGGTTCGGGATGGAAACACCATATATTTT; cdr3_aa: CASMIGQVRDGNTIYF
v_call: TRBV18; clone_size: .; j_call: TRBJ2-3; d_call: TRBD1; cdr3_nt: TGTGCCAGCTCTCCGGGACAGGGGGCAGATACGCAGTATTTT; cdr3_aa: CASSPGQGADTQYF
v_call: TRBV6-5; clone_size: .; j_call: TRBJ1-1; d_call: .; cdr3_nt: TGTGCCAGCAGTTACTCCCACCAAGGGAACACTGAAGCTTTCTTT; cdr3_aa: CASSYSHQGNTEAFF
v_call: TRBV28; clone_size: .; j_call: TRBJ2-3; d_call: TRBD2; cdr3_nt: TGTGCCAGCAGTTTAGCCCATCTAGCGGGAGGGCGAGATACGCAGTATTTT; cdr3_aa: CASSLAHLAGGRDTQYF
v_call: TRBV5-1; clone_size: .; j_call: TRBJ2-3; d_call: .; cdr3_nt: TGCGCCAGCACCGAATTGGCCTATAGCACAGATACGCAGTATTTT; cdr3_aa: CASTELAYSTDTQYF
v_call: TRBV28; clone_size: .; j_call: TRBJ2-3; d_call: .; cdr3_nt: TGTGCCAGCAGTTTTGCGGCGGGAACTAGCACAGATACGCAGTATTTT; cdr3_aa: CASSFAAGTSTDTQYF
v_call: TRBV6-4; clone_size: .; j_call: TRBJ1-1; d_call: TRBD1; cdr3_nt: TGTGCCAACCTACAGGGGGCGCTCATGAACACTGAAGCTTTCTTT; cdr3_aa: CANLQGALMNTEAFF
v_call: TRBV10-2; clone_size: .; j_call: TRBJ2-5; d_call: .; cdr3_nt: TGCGCCAGCAGTGAGCCCCAGGGACGAAGGTCCCAGCAAGAGACCCAGTACTTC; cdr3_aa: CASSEPQGRRSQQETQYF
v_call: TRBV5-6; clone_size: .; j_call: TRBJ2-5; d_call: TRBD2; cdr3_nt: TGTGCCAGCAGCTGGGGTCCTAGCGGGAGGCCGATGAGAGAGACCCAGTACTTC; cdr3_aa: CASSWGPSGRPMRETQYF
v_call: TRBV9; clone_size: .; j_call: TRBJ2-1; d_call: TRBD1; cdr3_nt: TGTGCCAGCAGCATAGGACAGGGTCGCTCCTACAATGAGCAGTTCTTC; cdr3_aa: CASSIGQGRSYNEQFF
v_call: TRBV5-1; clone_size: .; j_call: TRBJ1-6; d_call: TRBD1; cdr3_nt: TGCGCCAGCAGCTTGGGAGACAGGGGGCGGCCTAATTCACCCCTCCACTTT; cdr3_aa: CASSLGDRGRPNSPLHF
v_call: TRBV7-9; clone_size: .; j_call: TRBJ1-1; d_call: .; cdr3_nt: TGTGCCAGCAGCCCTCCTGAGGGGGGCTATACTGAAGCTTTCTTT; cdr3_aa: CASSPPEGGYTEAFF
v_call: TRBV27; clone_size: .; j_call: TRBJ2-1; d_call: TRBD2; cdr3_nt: TGTGCCAGCAGAGGGACTAGCGTGTACAATGAGCAGTTCTTC; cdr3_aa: CASRGTSVYNEQFF
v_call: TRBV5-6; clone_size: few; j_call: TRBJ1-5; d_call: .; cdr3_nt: TGTGCCAGCAGCGACGGGACGCACAATCAGCCCCAGCATTTT; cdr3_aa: CASSDGTHNQPQHF
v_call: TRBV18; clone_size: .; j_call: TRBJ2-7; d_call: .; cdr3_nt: TGTGCCAGCTCACCACGGGAACCTAACCACGAGCAGTACTTC; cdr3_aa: CASSPREPNHEQYF
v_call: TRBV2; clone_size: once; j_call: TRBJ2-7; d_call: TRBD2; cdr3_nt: TGTGCCAGCAACCTCGGACTAGCGGGAGGCTACGAGCAGTACTTC; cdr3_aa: CASNLGLAGGYEQYF
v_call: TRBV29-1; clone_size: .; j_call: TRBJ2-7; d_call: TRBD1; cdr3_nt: TGCAGCGTTGAATACGGGACAGCGAGCTCCTACGAGCAGTACTTC; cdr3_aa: CSVEYGTASSYEQYF
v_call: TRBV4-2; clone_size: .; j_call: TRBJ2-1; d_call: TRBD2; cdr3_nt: TGTGCCAGCAGCCAAGATTTGGGGGGGAAAAGAAAGCAGTTCTTC; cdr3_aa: CASSQDLGGKRKQFF
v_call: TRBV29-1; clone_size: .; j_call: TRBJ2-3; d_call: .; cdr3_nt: TGCAGCGTCCGGGCCACAGATACGCAGTATTTT; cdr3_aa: CSVRATDTQYF